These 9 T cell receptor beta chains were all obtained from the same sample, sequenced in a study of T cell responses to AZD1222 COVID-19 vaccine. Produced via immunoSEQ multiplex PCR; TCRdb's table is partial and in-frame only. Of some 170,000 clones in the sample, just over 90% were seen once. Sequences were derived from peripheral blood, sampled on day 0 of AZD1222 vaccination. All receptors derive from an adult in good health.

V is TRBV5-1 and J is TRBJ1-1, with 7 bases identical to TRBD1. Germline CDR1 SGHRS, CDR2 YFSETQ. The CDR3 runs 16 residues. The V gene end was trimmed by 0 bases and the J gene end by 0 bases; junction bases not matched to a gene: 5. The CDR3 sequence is CASSLEGAPMNTEAFF. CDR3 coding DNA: TGCGCCAGCAGCTTGGAGGGGGCCCCTATGAACACTGAAGCTTTCTTT.

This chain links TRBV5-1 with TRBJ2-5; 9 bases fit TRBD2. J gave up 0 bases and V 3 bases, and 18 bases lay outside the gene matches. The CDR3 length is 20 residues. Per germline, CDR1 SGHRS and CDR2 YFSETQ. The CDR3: CASSYRNQPTSGRYQETQYF. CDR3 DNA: TGCGCCAGCAGCTACAGAAATCAACCTACTAGCGGGCGATACCAAGAGACCCAGTACTTC.

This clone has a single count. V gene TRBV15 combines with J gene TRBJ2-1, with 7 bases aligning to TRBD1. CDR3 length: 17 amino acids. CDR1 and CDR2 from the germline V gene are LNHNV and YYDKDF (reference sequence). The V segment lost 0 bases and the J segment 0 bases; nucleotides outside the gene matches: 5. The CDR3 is CATSRDPRGLSYNEQFF. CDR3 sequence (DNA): TGTGCCACCAGCAGAGATCCGAGGGGGCTCTCCTACAATGAGCAGTTCTTC. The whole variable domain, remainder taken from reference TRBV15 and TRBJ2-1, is DAMVIQNPRYQVTQFGKPVTLSCSQTLNHNVMYWYQQKSSQAPKLLFHYYDKDFNNEADTPDNFQSRRPNTSFCFLDIRSPGLGDTAMYLCATSRDPRGLSYNEQFFGPGTRLTVL.

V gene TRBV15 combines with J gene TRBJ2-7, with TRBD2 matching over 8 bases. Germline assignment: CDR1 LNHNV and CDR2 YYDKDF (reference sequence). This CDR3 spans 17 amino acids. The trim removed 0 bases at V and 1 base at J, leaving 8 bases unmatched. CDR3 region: CATSRDGRLAGSYEQYF. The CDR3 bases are TGTGCCACCAGCAGAGATGGGCGGCTAGCGGGTTCCTACGAGCAGTACTTC. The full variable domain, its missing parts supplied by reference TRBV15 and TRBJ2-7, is DAMVIQNPRYQVTQFGKPVTLSCSQTLNHNVMYWYQQKSSQAPKLLFHYYDKDFNNEADTPDNFQSRRPNTSFCFLDIRSPGLGDTAMYLCATSRDGRLAGSYEQYFGPGTRLTVT.

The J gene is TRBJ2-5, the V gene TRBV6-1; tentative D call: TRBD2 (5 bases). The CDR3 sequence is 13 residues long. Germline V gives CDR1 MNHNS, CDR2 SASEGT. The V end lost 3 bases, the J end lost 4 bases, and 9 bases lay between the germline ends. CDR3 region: CASSEDFGETQYF. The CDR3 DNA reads TGTGCCAGCAGTGAGGACTTTGGAGAGACCCAGTACTTC.

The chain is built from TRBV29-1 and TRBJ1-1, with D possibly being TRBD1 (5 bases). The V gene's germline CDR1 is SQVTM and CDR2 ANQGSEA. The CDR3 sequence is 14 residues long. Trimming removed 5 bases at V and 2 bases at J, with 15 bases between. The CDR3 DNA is TGCAGCGTTTTTACGGACAAATTTAACACTGAAGCTTTCTTT. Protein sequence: CSVFTDKFNTEAFF.

The CDR3 nucleotides read TGTGCCAGCAGTGAAAGGAGTGGGACTAGTCTCTACAATGAGCAGTTCTTC. This gives the protein CASSERSGTSLYNEQFF. This chain links TRBV6-1 with TRBJ2-1; 8 nucleotides agree with TRBD2. CDR1 and CDR2 from the germline V gene are MNHNS and SASEGT. The CDR3 length is 17 residues. V lost 2 bases and J lost 3; bases outside the gene matches: 9.

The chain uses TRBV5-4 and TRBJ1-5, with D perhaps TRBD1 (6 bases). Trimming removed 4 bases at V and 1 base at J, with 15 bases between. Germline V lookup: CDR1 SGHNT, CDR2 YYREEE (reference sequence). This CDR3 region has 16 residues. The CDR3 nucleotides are TGTGCCAGCAGCCCGGGCGGGACATCGAGCAATCAGCCCCAGCATTTT. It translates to CASSPGGTSSNQPQHF.

The CDR3 loop is CASGLPGRRNAEAFF. CDR3 DNA: TGTGCCAGTGGACTGCCGGGACGGAGAAATGCTGAAGCTTTCTTT. The genes are TRBV19 and TRBJ1-1; D possibly corresponds to TRBD1 (5 bases). V shed 8 bases and J shed 6 bases, with 22 bases lying between them. Germline V CDR1 and CDR2: LNHDA, SQIVND (reference sequence). The length of the CDR3 is 15 residues.